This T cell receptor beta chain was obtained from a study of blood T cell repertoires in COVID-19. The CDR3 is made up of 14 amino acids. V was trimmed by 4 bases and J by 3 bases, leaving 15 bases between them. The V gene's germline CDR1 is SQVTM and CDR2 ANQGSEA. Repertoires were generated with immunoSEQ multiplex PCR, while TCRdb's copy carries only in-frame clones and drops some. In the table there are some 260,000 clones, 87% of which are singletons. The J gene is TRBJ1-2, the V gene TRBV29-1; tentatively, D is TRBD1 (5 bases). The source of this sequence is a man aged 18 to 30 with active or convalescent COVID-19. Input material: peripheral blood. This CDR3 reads CSVVDAGQYYGYTF. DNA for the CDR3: TGCAGCGTTGTCGACGCAGGGCAGTACTATGGCTACACCTTC.